Listed below are T cell receptor beta chains from one sample, sequenced in a study of blood T cell repertoires in COVID-19. The method was immunoSEQ multiplex PCR; TCRdb's version includes in-frame clones alone and lacks a portion of them. Seen here are roughly 250,000 clones, about 85% observed once, and the top ten hold around 0.96%. The sequenced sample was peripheral blood. The source of these receptors is a man between 35 and 55 years old with acute or convalescent COVID-19. CDR3s leave out the opening cysteine and the closing phenylalanine or tryptophan. Each record gives: V gene, J gene, CDR3 protein.

V gene: TRBV27; J gene: TRBJ1-1; CDR3 protein: ASSTQRNTEAF
V gene: TRBV3-1/TRBV3-2; J gene: TRBJ2-3; CDR3 protein: ASSQSGTRSTDTQY
V gene: TRBV5-1; J gene: TRBJ2-3; CDR3 protein: ASSLTGISGDTQY
V gene: TRBV7-2; J gene: TRBJ1-3; CDR3 protein: ASSFIRQFSGNTIY
V gene: TRBV2; J gene: TRBJ2-7; CDR3 protein: ASSERQGRGEQY
V gene: TRBV19; J gene: TRBJ2-4; CDR3 protein: ASRMGSTNIQY
V gene: TRBV11-2; J gene: TRBJ2-5; CDR3 protein: ASSQPGRGETQY
V gene: TRBV28; J gene: TRBJ1-2; CDR3 protein: ASSDRGGPGGFGYT
V gene: TRBV3-1/TRBV3-2; J gene: TRBJ2-5; CDR3 protein: ASSYGGGSSRGTQY
V gene: TRBV6-5; J gene: TRBJ2-1; CDR3 protein: ASSYSTGEQF
V gene: TRBV28; J gene: TRBJ2-3; CDR3 protein: ASSAPGQGLQDTQY
V gene: TRBV10-3; J gene: TRBJ2-1; CDR3 protein: AISPTSAGGPNNEQF
V gene: TRBV27; J gene: TRBJ2-7; CDR3 protein: ASSLTLGAVAYEQY
V gene: TRBV24-1; J gene: TRBJ1-5; CDR3 protein: ATSGPKEGQPQH
V gene: TRBV2; J gene: TRBJ1-3; CDR3 protein: ASSENGGGNTIY
V gene: TRBV2; J gene: TRBJ1-6; CDR3 protein: ASIRDRVSPLH
V gene: TRBV19; J gene: TRBJ2-3; CDR3 protein: ASSLQGVDFTDTQY
V gene: TRBV7-3; J gene: TRBJ2-1; CDR3 protein: ASSLGLAGNNEQF
V gene: TRBV7-2; J gene: TRBJ1-6; CDR3 protein: ASSPTDRGDSPLH
V gene: TRBV6-1; J gene: TRBJ1-1; CDR3 protein: ASSAGYTEAF
V gene: TRBV7-2; J gene: TRBJ2-5; CDR3 protein: ASRGSGGAETQY
V gene: TRBV13; J gene: TRBJ1-6; CDR3 protein: ASSLTGGGNSPLH
V gene: TRBV5-1; J gene: TRBJ2-1; CDR3 protein: ASSWAGLAGVYNEQF
V gene: TRBV13; J gene: TRBJ2-5; CDR3 protein: ASSPRVPREETQY
V gene: TRBV19; J gene: TRBJ1-5; CDR3 protein: ASSIGGGGIQPQH
V gene: TRBV2; J gene: TRBJ2-4; CDR3 protein: ASNFGGAGLAKNIQY
V gene: TRBV7-3; J gene: TRBJ1-1; CDR3 protein: ASSLSLASTEAF
V gene: TRBV10-1; J gene: TRBJ2-3; CDR3 protein: ASSREIRDTQY
V gene: TRBV6-2/TRBV6-3; J gene: TRBJ1-4; CDR3 protein: ASSYSGNEKLF
V gene: TRBV19; J gene: TRBJ1-2; CDR3 protein: ASSISSQGAPDYGYT